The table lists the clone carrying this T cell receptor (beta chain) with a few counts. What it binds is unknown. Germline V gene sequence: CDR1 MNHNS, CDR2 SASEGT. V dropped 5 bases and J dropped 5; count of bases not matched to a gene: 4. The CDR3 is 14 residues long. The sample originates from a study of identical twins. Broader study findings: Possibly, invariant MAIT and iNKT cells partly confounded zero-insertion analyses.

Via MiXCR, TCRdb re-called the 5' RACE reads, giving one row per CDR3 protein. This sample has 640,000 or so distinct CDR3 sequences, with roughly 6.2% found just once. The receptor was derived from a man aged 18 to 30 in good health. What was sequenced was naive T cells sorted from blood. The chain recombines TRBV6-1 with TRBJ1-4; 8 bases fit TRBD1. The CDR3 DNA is TGTGCCAGCAGTACACAGGGGGGAAATGAAAAACTGTTTTTT. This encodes CASSTQGGNEKLFF.